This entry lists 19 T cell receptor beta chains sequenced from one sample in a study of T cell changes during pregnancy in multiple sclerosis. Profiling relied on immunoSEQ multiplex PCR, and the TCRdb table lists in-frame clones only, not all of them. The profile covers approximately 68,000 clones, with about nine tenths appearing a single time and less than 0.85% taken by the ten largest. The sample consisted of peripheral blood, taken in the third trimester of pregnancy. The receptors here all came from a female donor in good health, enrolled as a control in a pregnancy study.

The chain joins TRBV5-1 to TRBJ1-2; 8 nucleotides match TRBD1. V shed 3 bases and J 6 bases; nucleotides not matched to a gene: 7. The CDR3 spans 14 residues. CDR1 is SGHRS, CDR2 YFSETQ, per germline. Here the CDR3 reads CASSYYRGSNGYTF. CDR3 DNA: TGCGCCAGCAGCTACTACAGGGGGAGCAATGGCTACACCTTC.

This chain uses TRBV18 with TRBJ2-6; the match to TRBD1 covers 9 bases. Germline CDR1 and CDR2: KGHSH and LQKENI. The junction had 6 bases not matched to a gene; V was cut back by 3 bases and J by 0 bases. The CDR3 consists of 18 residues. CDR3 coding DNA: TGTGCCAGCTCACCGAGGACAGGGGCCCTCTCTGGGGCCAACGTCCTGACTTTC. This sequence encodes CASSPRTGALSGANVLTF.

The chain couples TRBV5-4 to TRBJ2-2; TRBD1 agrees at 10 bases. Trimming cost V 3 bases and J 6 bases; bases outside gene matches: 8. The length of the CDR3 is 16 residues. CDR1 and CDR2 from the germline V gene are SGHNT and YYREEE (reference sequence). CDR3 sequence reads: CASSSPRDRGPGELFF. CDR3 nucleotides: TGTGCCAGCAGCTCGCCCCGGGACAGGGGCCCCGGGGAGCTGTTTTTT.

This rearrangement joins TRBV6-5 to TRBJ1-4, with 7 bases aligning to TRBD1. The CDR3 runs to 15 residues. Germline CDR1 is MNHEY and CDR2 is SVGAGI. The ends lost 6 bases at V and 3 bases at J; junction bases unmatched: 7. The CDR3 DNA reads TGTGCCAGCAGACACGGGACAGCCCCTAATGAAAAACTGTTTTTT. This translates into CASRHGTAPNEKLFF.

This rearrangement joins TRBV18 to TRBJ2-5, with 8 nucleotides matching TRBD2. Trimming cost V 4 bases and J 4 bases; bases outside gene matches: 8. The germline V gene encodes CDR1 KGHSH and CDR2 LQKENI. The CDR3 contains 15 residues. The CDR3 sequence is CASSLSGSHRETQYF. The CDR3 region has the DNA TGTGCCAGCTCACTAAGCGGGAGTCATCGAGAGACCCAGTACTTC.

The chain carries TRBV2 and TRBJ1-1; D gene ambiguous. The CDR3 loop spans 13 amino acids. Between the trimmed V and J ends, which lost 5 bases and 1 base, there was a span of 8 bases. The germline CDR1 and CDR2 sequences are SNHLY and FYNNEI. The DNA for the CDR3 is TGTGCCAGCAGTCTGAACAGGAACACTGAAGCTTTCTTT. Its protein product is CASSLNRNTEAFF.

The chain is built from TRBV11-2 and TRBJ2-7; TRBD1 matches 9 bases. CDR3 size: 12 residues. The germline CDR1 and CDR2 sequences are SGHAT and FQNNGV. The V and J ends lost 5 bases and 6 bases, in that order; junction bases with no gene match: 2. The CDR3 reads CASSQDRGEQYF. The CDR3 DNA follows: TGTGCCAGCAGCCAGGACAGGGGCGAGCAGTACTTC.

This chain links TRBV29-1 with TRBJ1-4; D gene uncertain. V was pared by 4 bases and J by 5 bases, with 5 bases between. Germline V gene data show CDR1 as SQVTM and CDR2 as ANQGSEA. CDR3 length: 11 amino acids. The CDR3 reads CSVGRNEKLFF. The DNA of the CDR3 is TGCAGCGTTGGTCGGAATGAAAAACTGTTTTTT.

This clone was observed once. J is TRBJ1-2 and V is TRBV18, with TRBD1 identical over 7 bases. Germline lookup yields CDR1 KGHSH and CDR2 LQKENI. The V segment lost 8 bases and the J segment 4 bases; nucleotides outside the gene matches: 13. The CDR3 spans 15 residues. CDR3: CASLKPGSGGYGYTF. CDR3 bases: TGTGCCAGCCTTAAGCCCGGCTCAGGGGGCTATGGCTACACCTTC.

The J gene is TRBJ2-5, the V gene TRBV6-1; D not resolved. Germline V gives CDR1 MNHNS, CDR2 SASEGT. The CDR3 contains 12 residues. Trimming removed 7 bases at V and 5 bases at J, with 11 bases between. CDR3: CASTGSAETQYF. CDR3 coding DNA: TGTGCCAGCACCGGCAGCGCGGAGACCCAGTACTTC.

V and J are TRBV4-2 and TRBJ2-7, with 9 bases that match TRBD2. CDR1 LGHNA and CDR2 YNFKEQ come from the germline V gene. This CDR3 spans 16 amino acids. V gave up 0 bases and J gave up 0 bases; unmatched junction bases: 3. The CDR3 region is CASSQDSGGFSYEQYF. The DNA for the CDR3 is TGTGCCAGCAGCCAAGATAGCGGGGGTTTCTCCTACGAGCAGTACTTC.

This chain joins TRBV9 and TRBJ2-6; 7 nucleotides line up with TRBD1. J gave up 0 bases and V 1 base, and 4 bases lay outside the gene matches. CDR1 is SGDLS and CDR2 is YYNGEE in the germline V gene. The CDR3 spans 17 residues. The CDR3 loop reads CASSVRDRLSGANVLTF. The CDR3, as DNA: TGTGCCAGCAGCGTACGGGACAGACTCTCTGGGGCCAACGTCCTGACTTTC.

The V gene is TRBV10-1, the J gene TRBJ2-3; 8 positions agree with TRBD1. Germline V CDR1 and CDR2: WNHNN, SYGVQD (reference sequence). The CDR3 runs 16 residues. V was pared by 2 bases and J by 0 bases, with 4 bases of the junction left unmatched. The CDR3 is CASSEGTGTSTDTQYF. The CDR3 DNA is TGCGCCAGCAGTGAGGGGACAGGCACTAGCACAGATACGCAGTATTTT.

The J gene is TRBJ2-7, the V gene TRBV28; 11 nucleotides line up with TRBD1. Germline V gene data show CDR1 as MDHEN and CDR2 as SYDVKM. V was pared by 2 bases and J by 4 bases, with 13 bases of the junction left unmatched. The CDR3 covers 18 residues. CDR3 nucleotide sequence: TGTGCCAGCAGTTTAGGGACGTGGGACAGGGGGGTCCCTTACGAGCAGTACTTC. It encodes CASSLGTWDRGVPYEQYF. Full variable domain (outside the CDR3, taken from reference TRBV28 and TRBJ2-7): DVKVTQSSRYLVKRTGEKVFLECVQDMDHENMFWYRQDPGLGLRLIYFSYDVKMKEKGDIPEGYSVSREKKERFSLILESASTNQTSMYLCASSLGTWDRGVPYEQYFGPGTRLTVT.

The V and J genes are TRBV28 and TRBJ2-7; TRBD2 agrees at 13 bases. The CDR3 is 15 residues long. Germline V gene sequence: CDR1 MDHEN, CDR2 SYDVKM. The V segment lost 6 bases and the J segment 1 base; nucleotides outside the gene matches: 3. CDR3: CASRGGLAGSYEQYF. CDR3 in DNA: TGTGCCAGCAGGGGGGGACTAGCGGGATCCTACGAGCAGTACTTC.

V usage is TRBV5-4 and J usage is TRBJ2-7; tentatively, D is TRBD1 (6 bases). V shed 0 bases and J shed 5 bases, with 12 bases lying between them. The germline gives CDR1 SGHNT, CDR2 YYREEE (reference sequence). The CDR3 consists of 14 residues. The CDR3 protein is CASSLAHRENEQYF. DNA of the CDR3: TGTGCCAGCAGCTTGGCGCACAGGGAGAACGAGCAGTACTTC.

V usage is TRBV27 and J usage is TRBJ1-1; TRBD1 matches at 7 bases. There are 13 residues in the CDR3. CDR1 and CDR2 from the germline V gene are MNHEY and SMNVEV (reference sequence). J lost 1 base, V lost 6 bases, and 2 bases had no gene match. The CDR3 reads CASRGTANTEAFF. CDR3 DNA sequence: TGTGCCAGCAGGGGGACAGCGAACACTGAAGCTTTCTTT.

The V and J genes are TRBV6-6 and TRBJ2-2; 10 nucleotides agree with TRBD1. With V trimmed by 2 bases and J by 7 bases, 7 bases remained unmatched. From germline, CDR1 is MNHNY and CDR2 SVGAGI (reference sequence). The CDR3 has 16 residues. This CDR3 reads CASSYLGTGVVGELFF. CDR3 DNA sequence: TGTGCCAGCAGTTACCTCGGGACAGGGGTTGTCGGGGAGCTGTTTTTT.

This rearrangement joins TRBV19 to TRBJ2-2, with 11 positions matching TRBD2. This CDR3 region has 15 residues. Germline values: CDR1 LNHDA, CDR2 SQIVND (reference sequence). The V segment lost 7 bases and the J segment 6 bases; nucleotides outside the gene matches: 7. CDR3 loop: CASKGLAGVPGELFF. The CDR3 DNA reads TGTGCCAGTAAAGGACTAGCGGGCGTTCCCGGGGAGCTGTTTTTT.